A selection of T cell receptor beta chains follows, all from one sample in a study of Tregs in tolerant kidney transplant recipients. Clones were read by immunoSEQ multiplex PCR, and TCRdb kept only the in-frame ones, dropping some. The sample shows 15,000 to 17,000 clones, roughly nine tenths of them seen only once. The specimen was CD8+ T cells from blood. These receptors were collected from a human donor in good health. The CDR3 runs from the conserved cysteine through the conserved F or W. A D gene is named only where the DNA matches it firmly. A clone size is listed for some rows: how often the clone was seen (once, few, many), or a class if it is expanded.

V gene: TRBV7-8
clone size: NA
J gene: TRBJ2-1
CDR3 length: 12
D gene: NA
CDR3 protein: CASSVIGGEQFF
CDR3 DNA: TGTGCCAGCAGCGTCATTGGGGGTGAGCAGTTCTTC

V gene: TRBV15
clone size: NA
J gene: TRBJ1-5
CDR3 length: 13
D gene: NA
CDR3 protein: CATSRHSNQPQHF
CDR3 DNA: TGTGCCACCAGCAGGCATTCCAATCAGCCCCAGCATTTT

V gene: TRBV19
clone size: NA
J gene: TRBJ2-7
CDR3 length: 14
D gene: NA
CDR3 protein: CASSIWGSPYEQYF
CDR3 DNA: TGTGCCAGTAGTATCTGGGGATCACCCTACGAGCAGTACTTC

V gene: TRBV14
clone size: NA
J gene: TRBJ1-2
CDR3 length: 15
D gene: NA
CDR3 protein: CASSQAILDPEGYTF
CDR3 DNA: TGTGCCAGCAGCCAAGCAATTCTTGATCCGGAGGGCTACACCTTC

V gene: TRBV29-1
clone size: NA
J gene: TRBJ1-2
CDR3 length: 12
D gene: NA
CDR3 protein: CSVERGAYGYTF
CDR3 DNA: TGCAGCGTTGAGAGGGGTGCCTATGGCTACACCTTC

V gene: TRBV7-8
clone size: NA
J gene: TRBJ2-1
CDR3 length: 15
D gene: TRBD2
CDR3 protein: CASSLVSSGGDEQFF
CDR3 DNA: TGTGCCAGCAGCTTAGTCTCTAGCGGGGGCGATGAGCAGTTCTTC

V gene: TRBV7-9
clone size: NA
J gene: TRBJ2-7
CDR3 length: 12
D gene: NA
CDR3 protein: CASSPDGYEQYF
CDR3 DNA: TGTGCCAGCAGCCCGGACGGCTACGAGCAGTACTTC

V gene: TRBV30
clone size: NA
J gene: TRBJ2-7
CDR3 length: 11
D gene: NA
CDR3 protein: CAWSGGYEQYF
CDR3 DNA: TGTGCCTGGAGTGGGGGATACGAGCAGTACTTC

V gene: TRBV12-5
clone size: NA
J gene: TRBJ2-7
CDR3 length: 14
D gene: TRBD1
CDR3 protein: CASGMTGGLSEQYF
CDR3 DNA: TGTGCTAGTGGGATGACAGGGGGCTTGAGCGAGCAGTACTTC

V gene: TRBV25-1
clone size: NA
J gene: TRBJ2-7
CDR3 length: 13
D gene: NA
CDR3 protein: CASSAYRPYEQYF
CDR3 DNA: TGTGCCAGCAGTGCTTACAGGCCCTACGAGCAGTACTTC

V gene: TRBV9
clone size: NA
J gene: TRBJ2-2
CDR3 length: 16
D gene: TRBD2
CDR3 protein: CASSGLAGGGSGELFF
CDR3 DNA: TGTGCCAGCAGCGGACTAGCGGGAGGAGGGAGCGGGGAGCTGTTTTTT

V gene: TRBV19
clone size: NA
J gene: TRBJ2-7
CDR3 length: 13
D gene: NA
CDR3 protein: CASSPGGVYEQYF
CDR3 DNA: TGTGCCAGTAGTCCGGGGGGCGTCTACGAGCAGTACTTC

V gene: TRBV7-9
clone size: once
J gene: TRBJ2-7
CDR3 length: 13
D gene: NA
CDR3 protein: CASSLAPRREQYF
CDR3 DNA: TGTGCCAGCAGCTTAGCCCCTCGTCGCGAGCAGTACTTC

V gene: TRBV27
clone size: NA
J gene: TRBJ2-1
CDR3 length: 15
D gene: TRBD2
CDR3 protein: CASRLGGRSLDEQFF
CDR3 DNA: TGTGCCAGCCGGCTCGGCGGGAGGTCGTTGGATGAGCAGTTCTTC

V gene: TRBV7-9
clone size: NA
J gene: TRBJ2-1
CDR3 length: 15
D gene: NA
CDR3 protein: CASSARFSSYNEQFF
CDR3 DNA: TGTGCCAGCAGCGCGCGTTTTAGCTCCTACAATGAGCAGTTCTTC

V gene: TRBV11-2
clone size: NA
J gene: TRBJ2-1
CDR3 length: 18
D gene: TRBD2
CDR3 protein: CASSQGLAGTIAYNEQFF
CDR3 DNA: TGTGCCAGCAGCCAAGGACTAGCGGGGACCATCGCTTACAATGAGCAGTTCTTC

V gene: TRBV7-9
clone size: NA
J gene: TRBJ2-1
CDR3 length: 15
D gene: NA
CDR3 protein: CASSLVSAVGNEQFF
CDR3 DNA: TGTGCCAGCAGCTTAGTGTCGGCAGTAGGCAATGAGCAGTTCTTC

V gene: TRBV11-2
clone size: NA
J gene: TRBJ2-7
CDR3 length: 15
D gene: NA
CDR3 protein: CASSPPGAGGYEQYF
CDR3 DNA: TGTGCCAGCAGCCCTCCGGGGGCCGGGGGGTACGAGCAGTACTTC

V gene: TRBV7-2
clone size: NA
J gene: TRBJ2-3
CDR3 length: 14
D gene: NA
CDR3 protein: CASSSLFSTDTQYF
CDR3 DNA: TGTGCCAGCAGCTCCCTCTTTAGCACAGATACGCAGTATTTT

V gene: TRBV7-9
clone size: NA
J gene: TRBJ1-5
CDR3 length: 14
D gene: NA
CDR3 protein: CASRQDGNNQPQHF
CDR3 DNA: TGTGCCAGCAGACAGGACGGAAACAATCAGCCCCAGCATTTT

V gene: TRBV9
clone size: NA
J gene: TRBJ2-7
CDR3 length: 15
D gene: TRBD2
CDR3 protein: CASSVGSSGSYEQYF
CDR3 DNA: TGTGCCAGCAGCGTAGGTTCTAGCGGTTCCTACGAGCAGTACTTC

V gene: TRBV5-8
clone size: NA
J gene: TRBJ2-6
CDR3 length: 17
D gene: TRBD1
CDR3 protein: CASSFGTGRPGANVLTF
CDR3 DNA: TGTGCCAGCAGCTTTGGGACAGGGCGTCCTGGGGCCAACGTCCTGACTTTC

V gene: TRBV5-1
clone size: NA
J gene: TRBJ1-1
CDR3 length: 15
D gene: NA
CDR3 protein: CASSEDGSPNTEAFF
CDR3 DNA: TGCGCCAGCAGCGAGGACGGATCACCGAACACTGAAGCTTTCTTT

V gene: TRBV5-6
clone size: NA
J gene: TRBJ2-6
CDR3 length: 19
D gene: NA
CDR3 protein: CASSLKSRDKLSGANVLTF
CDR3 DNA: TGTGCCAGCAGCTTGAAAAGCCGAGACAAACTCTCTGGGGCCAACGTCCTGACTTTC

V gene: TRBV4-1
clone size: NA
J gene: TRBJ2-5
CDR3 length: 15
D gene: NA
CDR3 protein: CASSQEGGGGETQYF
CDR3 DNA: TGCGCCAGCAGCCAAGAAGGAGGGGGTGGAGAGACCCAGTACTTC

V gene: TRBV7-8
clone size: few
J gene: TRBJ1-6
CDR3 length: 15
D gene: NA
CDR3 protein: CASSLLSSYNSPLHF
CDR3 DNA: TGTGCCAGCAGCTTGTTAAGCTCCTATAATTCACCCCTCCACTTT

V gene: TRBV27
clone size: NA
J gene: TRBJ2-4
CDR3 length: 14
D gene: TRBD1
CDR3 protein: CASSLRTGMNIQYF
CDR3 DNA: TGTGCCAGCAGTCTCCGGACAGGAATGAACATTCAGTACTTC

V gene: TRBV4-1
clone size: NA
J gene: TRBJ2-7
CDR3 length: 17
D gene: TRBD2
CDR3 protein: CASSPRGLAGGKYEQYF
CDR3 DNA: TGCGCCAGCAGCCCGAGGGGACTAGCGGGAGGAAAGTACGAGCAGTACTTC

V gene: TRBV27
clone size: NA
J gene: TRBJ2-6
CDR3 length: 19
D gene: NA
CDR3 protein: CASSHLGSGSYSGANVLTF
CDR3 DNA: TGTGCCAGCAGCCACCTCGGCTCCGGATCCTACTCTGGGGCCAACGTCCTGACTTTC

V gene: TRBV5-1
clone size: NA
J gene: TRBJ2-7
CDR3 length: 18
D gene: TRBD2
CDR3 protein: CASSFPAGTGGVSYEQYF
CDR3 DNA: TGCGCCAGCAGCTTCCCAGCCGGGACGGGAGGGGTCTCCTACGAGCAGTACTTC

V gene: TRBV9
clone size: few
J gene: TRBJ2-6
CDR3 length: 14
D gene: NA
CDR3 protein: CASSVGGPETLRGF
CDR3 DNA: TGTGCCAGCAGCGTAGGGGGGCCAGAGACCCTTAGAGGATTC

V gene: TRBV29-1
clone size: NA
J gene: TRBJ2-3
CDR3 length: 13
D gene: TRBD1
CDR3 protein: CSGRTGSTDTQYF
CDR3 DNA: TGCAGCGGCCGGACAGGGAGCACAGATACGCAGTATTTT